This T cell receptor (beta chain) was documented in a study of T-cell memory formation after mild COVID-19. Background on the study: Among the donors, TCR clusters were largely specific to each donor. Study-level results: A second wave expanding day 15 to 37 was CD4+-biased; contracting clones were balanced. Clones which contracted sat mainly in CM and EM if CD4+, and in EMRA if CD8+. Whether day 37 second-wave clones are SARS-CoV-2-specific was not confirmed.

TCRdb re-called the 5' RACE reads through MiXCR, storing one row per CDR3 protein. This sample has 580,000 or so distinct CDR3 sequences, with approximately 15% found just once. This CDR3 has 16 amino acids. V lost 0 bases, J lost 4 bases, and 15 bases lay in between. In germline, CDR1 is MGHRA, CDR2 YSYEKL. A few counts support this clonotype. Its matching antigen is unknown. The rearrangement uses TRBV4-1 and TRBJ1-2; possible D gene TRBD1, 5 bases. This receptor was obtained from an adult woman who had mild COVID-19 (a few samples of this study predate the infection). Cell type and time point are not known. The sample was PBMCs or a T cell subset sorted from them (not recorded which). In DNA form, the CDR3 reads TGCGCCAGCAGCCAAGAAACGCCCGGGACCTCCTATGGCTACACCTTC. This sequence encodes CASSQETPGTSYGYTF.